This T cell receptor beta chain was sequenced in a study of blood T cell repertoires in COVID-19. The overall study: The cDNA or gDNA used as material had been derived from T cells, B-cell-depleted T cells, or PBMCs.

V lost 3 bases and J 2 bases, leaving 11 bases between the germline ends. In germline, CDR1 is LNHDA, CDR2 SQIVND (reference sequence). The CDR3 length is 14 residues. Per the authors' pipeline: Amplification of reference gene primers provided the estimated nucleated cell counts. The repertoire was sequenced with immunoSEQ multiplex PCR; TCRdb's copy has only in-frame clones and lacks some. V and J calls and clone size are copied from that table; D and trimming were computed from the DNA. The sample yields 200,000 to 300,000 clones, about 79% seen once. Sequences were obtained from peripheral blood. This TCR came from a man aged 35 to 55 who had recovered from COVID-19. The chain employs TRBV19 and TRBJ2-7; tentatively, D is TRBD1 (5 bases). The CDR3 coding sequence is TGTGCCAGTAGTATTTCAGGGCTGCCCTACGAGCAGTACTTC. Amino acid sequence: CASSISGLPYEQYF.